This passage covers 7 T cell receptor beta chains from one sample sequenced in a study of control samples from healthy donors and cancer patients. Method: immunoSEQ multiplex PCR; TCRdb's copy keeps in-frame clones and lacks some. The sample contains about 180,000 clones, about 91% of which appear only once. Source material: blood. The receptors here all came from a woman aged 40-49 years in good health.

The chain couples TRBV11-2 to TRBJ1-4, with D possibly TRBD1 on 6 matching bases. Germline V lookup: CDR1 SGHAT, CDR2 FQNNGV. The CDR3 totals 15 residues. Deletions cut 2 bases from V and 8 bases from J, with 15 bases between. The CDR3 sequence is CASSLIRGNGEKLFF. The CDR3 coding sequence is TGTGCCAGCAGCTTAATTAGGGGGAACGGGGAAAAACTGTTTTTT.

Worth noting for this clone: At one of its ends the junction is not consistent with the germline gene, which may arise from a read error. This sequence joins TRBV10-1 and TRBJ2-7; tentatively, D is TRBD1 or TRBD2 (6 bases each). The germline CDR1 and CDR2 sequences are WNHNN and SYGVQD (reference sequence). This CDR3 has 12 residues. The CDR3 here is CATSGGPYEQYF. CDR3 DNA sequence: TGCGCCACCAGTGGGGGGCCCTACGAGCAGTACTTC.

This chain's CDR3 is CASSSSEGAYGGYTF. In DNA, the CDR3 is TGTGCCAGCAGCTCCTCAGAGGGGGCTTATGGTGGCTACACCTTC. The chain couples TRBV5-5 to TRBJ1-2; 7 bases map to TRBD1. The CDR3 length is 15 residues. Trimming cost V 3 bases and J 7 bases; bases outside gene matches: 12. Germline V gene data show CDR1 as SGHKS and CDR2 as YYEKEE (reference sequence).

As DNA, the CDR3 is TGTGCCAGCAGCTTGGTCTGGTTAAGCGCGAACACCGGGGAGCTGTTTTTT. Amino acids: CASSLVWLSANTGELFF. V and J are TRBV5-8 and TRBJ2-2; no reliable D call. The CDR3 totals 17 residues. The V end lost 0 bases, the J end lost 0 bases, and 12 bases lay between the germline ends. Germline CDR1 reads SGHTS; CDR2 reads YDEGEE. The full variable domain, with the rest looked up from reference TRBV5-8 and TRBJ2-2, is EAGVTQSPTHLIKTRGQQATLRCSPISGHTSVYWYQQALGLGLQFLLWYDEGEERNRGNFPPRFSGRQFPNYSSELNVNALELEDSALYLCASSLVWLSANTGELFFGEGSRLTVL.

This chain joins TRBV6-1 and TRBJ2-3; D possibly corresponds to TRBD1 (5 bases). V was clipped by 2 bases and J by 5 bases, with 14 bases between them. CDR1 and CDR2 from the germline V gene are MNHNS and SASEGT. The CDR3 covers 15 residues. The CDR3 DNA reads TGTGCCAGCAGTGAACAGGGCCTCCTAGGAGATACGCAGTATTTT. It translates to CASSEQGLLGDTQYF.

The V and J genes are TRBV28 and TRBJ2-2; possibly TRBD1 for D (5 bases). The V gene lost 6 bases and the J gene lost 4 bases, with 15 bases spanning the gap. The CDR3 contains 15 residues. In germline, CDR1 is MDHEN, CDR2 SYDVKM. CDR3 region: CASSVAGPSTGELFF. CDR3 sequence (DNA): TGTGCCAGCAGCGTTGCAGGGCCGAGCACCGGGGAGCTGTTTTTT.

V and J are TRBV5-1 and TRBJ2-5; 9 bases match TRBD1. Per the germline V gene, CDR1 is SGHRS and CDR2 is YFSETQ. V lost 4 bases and J lost 0; bases outside the gene matches: 7. This CDR3 has 16 residues. In DNA, the CDR3 is TGCGCCAGCAGCAACCGGGACAGGGTTTACCAAGAGACCCAGTACTTC. Encoded protein: CASSNRDRVYQETQYF.